This entry concerns a single T cell receptor beta chain. Antigen unknown. Assay: immunoSEQ multiplex PCR; the TCRdb copy retains only in-frame clones and omits some. This table holds some 120,000 clones, about 90% found once. Trimming removed 0 bases at V and 7 bases at J, with 10 bases between. The length of the CDR3 is 14 residues. Germline CDR1 reads MNHEY; CDR2 reads SVGAGI. The sample comes from a study of T cell responses to AZD1222 COVID-19 vaccine. Study overall: Investigators merged groups given second doses at roughly 4 or roughly 12 weeks. The study's findings and limits: Recipients of AZD1222 seropositive at baseline numbered only 5 to 7. All repertoire sampling was performed exclusively after the peak T cell response. The reported proportion of spike-specific TCRs targeting unmutated variant regions was nearly half.

The clonotype was recovered from an adult in good health. This chain links TRBV6-5 with TRBJ1-5, with unresolved D. The specimen comprised peripheral blood, sampled on day 0 of AZD1222 vaccination. The CDR3 reads CASSYSQEYQPQHF. The CDR3 region has the DNA TGTGCCAGCAGTTACTCCCAGGAATACCAGCCCCAGCATTTT.